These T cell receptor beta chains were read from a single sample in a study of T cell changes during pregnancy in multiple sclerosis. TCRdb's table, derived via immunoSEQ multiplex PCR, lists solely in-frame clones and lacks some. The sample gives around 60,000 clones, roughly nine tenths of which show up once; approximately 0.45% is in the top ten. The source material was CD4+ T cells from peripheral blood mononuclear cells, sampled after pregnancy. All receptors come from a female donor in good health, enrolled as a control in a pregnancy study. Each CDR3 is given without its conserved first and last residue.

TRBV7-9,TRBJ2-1,ASSRLAGVLNEQF
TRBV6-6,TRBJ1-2,ASSSTGEFNYGYT
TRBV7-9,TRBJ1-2,ASSRPEVQGASGYT
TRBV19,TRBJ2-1,ASTGRLAGGNEQF
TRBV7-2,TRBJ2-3,ASSSTGGVGTDTQY
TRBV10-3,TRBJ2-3,AITQGNIPTDTQY
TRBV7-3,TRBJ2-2,ASSLAGIGELF
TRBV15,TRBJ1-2,ATSRARTGDGYT
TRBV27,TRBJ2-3,ASSLDRVTDTQY
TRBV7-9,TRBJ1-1,ASSPAGYRGVTEAF
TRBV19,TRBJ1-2,ASSIGAGNYGYT
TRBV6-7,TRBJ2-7,ASSWGSSYEQY
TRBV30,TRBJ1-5,AWSSGVDQPQH
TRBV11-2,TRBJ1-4,ASSPSTGGNEKLF
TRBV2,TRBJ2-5,ASNKRQTQY
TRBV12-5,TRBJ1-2,ASGLVLGGEGYGYT
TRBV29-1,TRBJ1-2,SVGVGVDYGYT
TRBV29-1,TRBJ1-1,SAGTVNTEAF
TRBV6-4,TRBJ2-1,ASSPGQGANEQF
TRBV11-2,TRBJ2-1,ASSLDRLANEQF
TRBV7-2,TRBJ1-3,ASSPRAGAGNTIY
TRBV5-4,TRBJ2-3,ASSLGLAGGRGTDTQY
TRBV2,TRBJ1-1,ASREMGGNTEAF
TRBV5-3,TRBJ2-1,ARSYTGSSYNEQF
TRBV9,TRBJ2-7,ASSARQGPMDEQY
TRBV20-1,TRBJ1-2,SAWGGTGYT
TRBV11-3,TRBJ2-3,ASSGGISTDTQY
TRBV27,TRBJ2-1,ASNIAGRDEQF
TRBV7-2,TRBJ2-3,ASSLALRTDTQY
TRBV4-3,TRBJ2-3,ASSHGDSRRTDTQY
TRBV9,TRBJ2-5,ASSVAPGLAGEETQY
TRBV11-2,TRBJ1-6,ASSFYRGQGESPLH